These 5 T cell receptor beta chains were all obtained from the same sample, sequenced in a study of cytomegalovirus exposure and HLA in healthy donors. 13 Jbeta primers and 60 Vbeta primers were used for the PCR. The data were produced by immunoSEQ multiplex PCR, yet TCRdb's version contains in-frame clones alone and is incomplete. The table shows 150,000 to 200,000 clones, with just over 75% occurring only once. What was sequenced was PBMCs. Source of these receptors: a man between 18 and 35 years old in good health and CMV-seronegative.

The J gene is TRBJ1-2, the V gene TRBV5-1; 7 nucleotides align to TRBD1. Looked up from germline, CDR1 is SGHRS and CDR2 is YFSETQ. The CDR3 is 12 residues long. The V segment lost 3 bases and the J segment 8 bases; nucleotides outside the gene matches: 4. This chain's CDR3 is CASSSTGKGYTF. Written as DNA, the CDR3 is TGCGCCAGCAGCTCGACAGGGAAGGGCTACACCTTC.

V and J are TRBV10-1 and TRBJ1-2; D not certain. This CDR3 has 15 amino acids. From germline, CDR1 is WNHNN and CDR2 SYGVQD (reference sequence). V lost 6 bases and J lost 8, with 22 bases in between. CDR3 sequence (DNA): TGCGCCAGCAGGGGCCTCGGGAGGCGTCCGTGCGGCTACACCTTC. Translation gives CASRGLGRRPCGYTF.

The chain uses TRBV9 and TRBJ1-4, with 9 bases fitting TRBD1. This CDR3 comprises 15 residues. The germline V gene has CDR1 SGDLS and CDR2 YYNGEE. With V trimmed by 2 bases and J by 7 bases, 6 bases remained unmatched. The CDR3 spells CASSVSGTGREKLFF. In DNA, the CDR3 is TGTGCCAGCAGCGTTTCCGGGACAGGGCGTGAAAAACTGTTTTTT.

The chain joins TRBV15 to TRBJ2-3; maybe TRBD2 (6 bases). The V and J ends lost 6 bases and 1 base respectively, with 14 bases between them. The CDR3 totals 15 residues. Germline V gene data show CDR1 as LNHNV and CDR2 as YYDKDF (reference sequence). Here the CDR3 DNA reads TGTGCCACCAGGGGGGGAGCGGGTGGCACAGATACGCAGTATTTT. Translated: CATRGGAGGTDTQYF.

The rearrangement links TRBV6-5 to TRBJ1-1, with unresolved D. The CDR3 totals 15 residues. V lost 2 bases to trimming and J lost 4 bases, with 14 bases between them. CDR1 is MNHEY, CDR2 SVGAGI, per germline. The CDR3: CASSYEGRATTEAFF. In nucleotides, the CDR3 is TGTGCCAGCAGTTACGAGGGAAGGGCTACCACTGAAGCTTTCTTT.